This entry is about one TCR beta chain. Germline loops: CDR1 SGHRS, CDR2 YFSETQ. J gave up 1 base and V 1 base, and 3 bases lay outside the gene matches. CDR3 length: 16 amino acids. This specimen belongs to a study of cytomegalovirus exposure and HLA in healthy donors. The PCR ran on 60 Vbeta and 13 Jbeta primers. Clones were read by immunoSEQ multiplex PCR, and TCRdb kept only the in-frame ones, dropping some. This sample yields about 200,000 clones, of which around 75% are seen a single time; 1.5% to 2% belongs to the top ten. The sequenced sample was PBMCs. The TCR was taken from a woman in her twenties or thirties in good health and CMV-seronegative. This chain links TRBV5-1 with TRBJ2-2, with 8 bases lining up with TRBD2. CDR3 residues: CASSLSLAGNTGELFF. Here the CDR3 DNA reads TGCGCCAGCAGCTTGTCGCTAGCGGGGAACACCGGGGAGCTGTTTTTT.